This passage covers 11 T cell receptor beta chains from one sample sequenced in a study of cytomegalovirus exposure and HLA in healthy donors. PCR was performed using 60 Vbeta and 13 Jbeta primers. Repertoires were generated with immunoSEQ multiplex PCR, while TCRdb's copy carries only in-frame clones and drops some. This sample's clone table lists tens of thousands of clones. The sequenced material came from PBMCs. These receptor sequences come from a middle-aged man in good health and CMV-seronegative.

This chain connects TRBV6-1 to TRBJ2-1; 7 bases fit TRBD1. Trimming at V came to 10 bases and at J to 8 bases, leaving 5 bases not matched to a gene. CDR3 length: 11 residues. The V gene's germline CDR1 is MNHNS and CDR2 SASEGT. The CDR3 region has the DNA TGTGCCACGACAGGGCGCGATGAGCAGTTCTTC. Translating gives CATTGRDEQFF.

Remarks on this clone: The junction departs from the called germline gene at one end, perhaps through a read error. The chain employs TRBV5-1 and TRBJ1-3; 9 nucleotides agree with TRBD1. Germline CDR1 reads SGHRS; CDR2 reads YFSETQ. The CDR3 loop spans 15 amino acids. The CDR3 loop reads CASSYIPGQGPHLRF. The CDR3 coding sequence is TGCGCCAGCAGCTACATCCCGGGACAGGGCCCTCATTTACGCTTT.

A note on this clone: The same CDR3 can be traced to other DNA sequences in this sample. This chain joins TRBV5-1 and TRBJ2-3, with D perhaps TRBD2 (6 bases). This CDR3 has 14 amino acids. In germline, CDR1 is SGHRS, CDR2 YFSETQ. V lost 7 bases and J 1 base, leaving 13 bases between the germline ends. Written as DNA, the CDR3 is TGCGCCAGCTCCCCCGGAGGGGGCACAGATACGCAGTATTTT. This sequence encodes CASSPGGGTDTQYF.

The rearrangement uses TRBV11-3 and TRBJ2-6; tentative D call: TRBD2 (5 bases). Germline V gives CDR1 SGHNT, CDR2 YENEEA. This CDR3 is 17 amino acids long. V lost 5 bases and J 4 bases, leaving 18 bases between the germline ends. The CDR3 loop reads CASSIGLTLLGANVLTF. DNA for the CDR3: TGTGCCAGCAGCATAGGACTGACGCTCCTCGGGGCCAACGTCCTGACTTTC.

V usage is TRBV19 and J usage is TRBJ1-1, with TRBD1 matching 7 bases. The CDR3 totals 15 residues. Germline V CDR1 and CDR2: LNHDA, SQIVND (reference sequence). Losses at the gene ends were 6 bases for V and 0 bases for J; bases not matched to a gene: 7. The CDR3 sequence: CASRGRGTVNTEAFF. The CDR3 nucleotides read TGTGCCAGTAGGGGTAGAGGGACAGTGAACACTGAAGCTTTCTTT.

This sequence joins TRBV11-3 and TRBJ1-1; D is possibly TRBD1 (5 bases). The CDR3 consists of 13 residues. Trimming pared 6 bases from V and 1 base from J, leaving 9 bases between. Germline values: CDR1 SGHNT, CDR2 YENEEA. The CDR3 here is CASSHTGNTEAFF. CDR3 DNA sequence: TGTGCCAGCAGTCATACAGGGAACACTGAAGCTTTCTTT.

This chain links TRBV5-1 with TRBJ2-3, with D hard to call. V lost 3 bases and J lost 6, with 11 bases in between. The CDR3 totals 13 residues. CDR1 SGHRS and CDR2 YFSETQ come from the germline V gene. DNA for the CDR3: TGCGCCAGCAGCTCCTACGGTCCCGATACGCAGTATTTT. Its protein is CASSSYGPDTQYF.

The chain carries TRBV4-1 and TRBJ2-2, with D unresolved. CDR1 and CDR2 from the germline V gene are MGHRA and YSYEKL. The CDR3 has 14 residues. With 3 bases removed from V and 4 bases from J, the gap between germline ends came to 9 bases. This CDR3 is CASSHPARTGELFF. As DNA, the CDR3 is TGCGCCAGCAGCCACCCAGCGCGCACCGGGGAGCTGTTTTTT.

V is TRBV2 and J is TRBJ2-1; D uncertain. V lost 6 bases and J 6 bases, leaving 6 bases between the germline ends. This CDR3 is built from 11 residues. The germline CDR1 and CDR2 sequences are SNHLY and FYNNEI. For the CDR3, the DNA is TGTGCCAGCAGCCTTTTCAATGAGCAGTTCTTC. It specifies CASSLFNEQFF.

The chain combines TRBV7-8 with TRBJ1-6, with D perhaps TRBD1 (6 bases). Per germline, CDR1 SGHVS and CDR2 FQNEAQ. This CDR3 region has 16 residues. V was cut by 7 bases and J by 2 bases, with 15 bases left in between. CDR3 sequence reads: CASTPGRDTYNSPLHF. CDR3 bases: TGTGCCAGCACCCCAGGTCGGGACACCTATAATTCACCCCTCCACTTT.

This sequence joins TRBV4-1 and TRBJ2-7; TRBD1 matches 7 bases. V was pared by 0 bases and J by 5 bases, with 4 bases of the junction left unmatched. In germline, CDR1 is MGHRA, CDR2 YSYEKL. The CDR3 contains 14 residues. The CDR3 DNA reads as TGCGCCAGCAGCCAAGAGACAGGGAAACACGAGCAGTACTTC. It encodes CASSQETGKHEQYF.